This is a list of T cell receptor beta chains from one sample in a study of identical twins. TCRdb reanalysed the 5' RACE reads using MiXCR and keeps one entry per CDR3 protein. The sample consists of about 530,000 distinct CDR3 sequences, about a fifth of them appearing once. The same data also went into a second study, on yellow fever vaccine responses in identical twins.

The specimen was CD4+ T cells sorted from blood. These receptors came from a woman aged 18-29 years in good health. Each CDR3 is given with its conserved first and last residue.

V gene	J gene	CDR3 protein
TRBV7-2	TRBJ1-6	CASSQVAANSPLHF
TRBV29-1	TRBJ2-3	CSVAAIAGRYTDTQYF
TRBV24-1	TRBJ2-3	CATSDRTGGADTQYF
TRBV7-2	TRBJ1-1	CASSTFTVNTEAFF
TRBV12-3/TRBV12-4	TRBJ1-5	CASSLTGVNQPQHF
TRBV12-3/TRBV12-4	TRBJ1-5	CASSFAGNQPQHF
TRBV7-6	TRBJ2-3	CASSFGTGVGTDTQYF
TRBV6-1	TRBJ1-1	CASRPGYRGEKVTEAFF
TRBV10-3	TRBJ2-5	CAISDRASGAKETQYF
TRBV20-1	TRBJ2-6	CSARDPAGQRPLGANVLTF
TRBV19	TRBJ1-2	CATRALGAINYGYTF
TRBV3-1	TRBJ2-1	CASSRGRGEWDEQFF
TRBV9	TRBJ2-1	CASSVSSGLAGGPGNEQFF
TRBV5-1	TRBJ2-2	CASSLGPTTNTGELFF
TRBV6-1	TRBJ2-5	CASSPSVGRETQYF
TRBV29-1	TRBJ2-7	CSVGRDDIVYF
TRBV10-3	TRBJ2-7	CAIMGGLGEQYF